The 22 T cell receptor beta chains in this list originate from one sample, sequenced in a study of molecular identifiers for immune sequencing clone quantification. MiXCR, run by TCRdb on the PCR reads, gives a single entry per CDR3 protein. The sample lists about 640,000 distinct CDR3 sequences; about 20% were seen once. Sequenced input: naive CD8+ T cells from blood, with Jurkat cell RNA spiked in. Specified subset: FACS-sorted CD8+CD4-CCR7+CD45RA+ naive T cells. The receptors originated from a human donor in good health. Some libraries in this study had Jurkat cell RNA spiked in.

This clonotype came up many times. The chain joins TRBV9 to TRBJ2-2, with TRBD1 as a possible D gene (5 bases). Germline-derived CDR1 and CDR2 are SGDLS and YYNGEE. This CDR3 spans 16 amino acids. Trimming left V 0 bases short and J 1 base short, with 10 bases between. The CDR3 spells CASSVERTRNTGELFF. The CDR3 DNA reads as TGTGCCAGCAGCGTAGAAAGGACACGGAACACCGGGGAGCTGTTTTTT.

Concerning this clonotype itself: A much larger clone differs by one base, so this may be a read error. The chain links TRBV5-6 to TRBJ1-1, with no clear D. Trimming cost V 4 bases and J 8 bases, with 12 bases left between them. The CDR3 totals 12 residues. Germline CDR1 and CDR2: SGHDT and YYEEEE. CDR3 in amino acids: CASSGSWQEAFF. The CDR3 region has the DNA TGTGCCAGCAGCGGCTCCTGGCAGGAAGCTTTCTTT.

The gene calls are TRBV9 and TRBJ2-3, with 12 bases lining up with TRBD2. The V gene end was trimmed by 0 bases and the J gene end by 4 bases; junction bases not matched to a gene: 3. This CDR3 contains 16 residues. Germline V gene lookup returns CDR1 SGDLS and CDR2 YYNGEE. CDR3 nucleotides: TGTGCCAGCAGCGTAGGGACTAGCGGGACTTCAGATACGCAGTATTTT. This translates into CASSVGTSGTSDTQYF.

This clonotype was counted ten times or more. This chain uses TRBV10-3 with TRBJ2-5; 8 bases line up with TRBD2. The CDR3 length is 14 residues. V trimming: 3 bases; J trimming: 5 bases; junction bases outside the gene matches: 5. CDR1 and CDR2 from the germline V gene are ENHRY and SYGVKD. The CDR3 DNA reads TGTGCCATCAGTGAACCGACTAGCGAGGAGACCCAGTACTTC. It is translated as CAISEPTSEETQYF.

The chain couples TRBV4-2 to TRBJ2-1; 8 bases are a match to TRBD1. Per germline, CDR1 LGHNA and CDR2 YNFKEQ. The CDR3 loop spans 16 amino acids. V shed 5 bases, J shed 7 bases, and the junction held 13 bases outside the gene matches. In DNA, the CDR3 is TGTGCCAGCAGCGCCTTTAACAGGGGGTACGGTAATGAGCAGTTCTTC. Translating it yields CASSAFNRGYGNEQFF.

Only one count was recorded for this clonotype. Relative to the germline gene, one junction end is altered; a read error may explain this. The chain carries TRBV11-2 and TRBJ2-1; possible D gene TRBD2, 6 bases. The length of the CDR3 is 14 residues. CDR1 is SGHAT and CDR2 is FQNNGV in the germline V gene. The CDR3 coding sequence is TGTGCCAGCAGCTGGGACTCGAACTACAATGAGCAGCTCTTC. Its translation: CASSWDSNYNEQLF.

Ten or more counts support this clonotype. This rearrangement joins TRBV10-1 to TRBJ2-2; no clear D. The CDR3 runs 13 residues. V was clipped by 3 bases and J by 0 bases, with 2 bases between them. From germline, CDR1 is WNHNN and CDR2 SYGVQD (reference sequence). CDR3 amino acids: CASSDPNTGELFF. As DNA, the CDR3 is TGCGCCAGCAGTGACCCGAACACCGGGGAGCTGTTTTTT.

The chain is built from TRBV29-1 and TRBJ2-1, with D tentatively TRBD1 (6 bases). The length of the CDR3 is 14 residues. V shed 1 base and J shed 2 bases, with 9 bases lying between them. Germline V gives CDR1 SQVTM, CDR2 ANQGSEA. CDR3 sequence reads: CSVEGQATYNEQFF. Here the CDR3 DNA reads TGCAGCGTTGAAGGACAGGCAACCTACAATGAGCAGTTCTTC.

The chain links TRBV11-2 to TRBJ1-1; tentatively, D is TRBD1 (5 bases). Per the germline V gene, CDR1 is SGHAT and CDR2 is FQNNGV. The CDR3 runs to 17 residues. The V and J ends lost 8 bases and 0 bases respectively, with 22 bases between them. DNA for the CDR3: TGTGCCAGCGGCGTATCCGGGGCGCAAAGCCTGAACACTGAAGCTTTCTTT. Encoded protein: CASGVSGAQSLNTEAFF.

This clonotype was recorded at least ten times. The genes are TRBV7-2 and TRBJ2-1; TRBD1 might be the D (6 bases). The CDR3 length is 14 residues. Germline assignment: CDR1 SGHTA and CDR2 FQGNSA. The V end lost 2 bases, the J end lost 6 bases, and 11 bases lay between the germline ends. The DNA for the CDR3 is TGTGCCAGCAGCTTATTAGGGGGACCCAATGAGCAGTTCTTC. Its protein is CASSLLGGPNEQFF. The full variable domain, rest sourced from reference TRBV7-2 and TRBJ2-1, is GAGVSQSPSNKVTEKGKDVELRCDPISGHTALYWYRQSLGQGLEFLIYFQGNSAPDKSGLPSDRFSAERTGGSVSTLTIQRTQQEDSAVYLCASSLLGGPNEQFFGPGTRLTVL.

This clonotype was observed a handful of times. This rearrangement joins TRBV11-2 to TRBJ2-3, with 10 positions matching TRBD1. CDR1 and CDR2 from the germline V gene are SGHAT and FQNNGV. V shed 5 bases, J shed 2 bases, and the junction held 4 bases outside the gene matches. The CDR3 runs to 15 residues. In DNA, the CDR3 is TGTGCCAGCAGCCTTGGACAGGGGGACACAGATACGCAGTATTTT. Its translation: CASSLGQGDTDTQYF.

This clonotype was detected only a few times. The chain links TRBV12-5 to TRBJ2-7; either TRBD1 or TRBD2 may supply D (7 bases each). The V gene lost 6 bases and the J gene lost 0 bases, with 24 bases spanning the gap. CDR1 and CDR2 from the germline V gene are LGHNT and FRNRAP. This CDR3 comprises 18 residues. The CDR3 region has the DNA TGTGCTAGTGGGCCCGGGACAGCGGGACTCCCTAGCTCCTACGAGCAGTACTTC. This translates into CASGPGTAGLPSSYEQYF.

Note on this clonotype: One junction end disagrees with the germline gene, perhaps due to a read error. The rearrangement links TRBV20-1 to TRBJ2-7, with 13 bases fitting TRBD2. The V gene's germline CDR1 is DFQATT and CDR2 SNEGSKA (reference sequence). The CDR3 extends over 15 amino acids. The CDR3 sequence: CSAEGGTSGISEQCF. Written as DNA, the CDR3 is TGCAGTGCTGAGGGGGGGACTAGCGGGATCAGCGAGCAGTGCTTC.

CDR3 in DNA: TGTGCTAGTGGTTCCCCCCAGGTTGAGGAGACAAACAATGAGCAGTTCTTC. Its protein is CASGSPQVEETNNEQFF. The chain employs TRBV12-5 and TRBJ2-1; D not certain. Germline CDR1 is LGHNT and CDR2 is FRNRAP. The CDR3 loop spans 17 amino acids. V lost 4 bases and J lost 5, with 21 bases in between. Filled out from reference TRBV12-5 and TRBJ2-1, the complete variable domain reads DARVTQTPRHKVTEMGQEVTMRCQPILGHNTVFWYRQTMMQGLELLAYFRNRAPLDDSGMPKDRFSAEMPDATLATLKIQPSEPRDSAVYFCASGSPQVEETNNEQFFGPGTRLTVL.

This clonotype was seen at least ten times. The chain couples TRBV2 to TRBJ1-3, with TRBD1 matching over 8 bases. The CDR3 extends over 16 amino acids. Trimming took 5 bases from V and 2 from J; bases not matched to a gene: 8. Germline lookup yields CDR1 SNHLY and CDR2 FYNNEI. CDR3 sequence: CASSPGQGATGNTIYF. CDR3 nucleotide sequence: TGTGCCAGCAGTCCCGGACAGGGTGCGACTGGAAACACCATATATTTT.

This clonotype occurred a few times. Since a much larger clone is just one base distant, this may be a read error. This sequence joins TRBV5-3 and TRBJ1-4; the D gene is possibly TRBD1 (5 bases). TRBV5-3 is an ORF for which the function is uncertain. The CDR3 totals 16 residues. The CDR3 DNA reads TGTGCCAGCAGCTTGTTTGCGACAGCAACTAATGAAAAACTGTTTTTT. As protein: CASSLFATATNEKLFF.

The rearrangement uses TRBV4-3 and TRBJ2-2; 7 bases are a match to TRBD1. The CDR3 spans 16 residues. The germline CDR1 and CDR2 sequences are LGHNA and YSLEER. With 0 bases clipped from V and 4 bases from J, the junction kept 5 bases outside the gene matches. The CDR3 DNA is TGCGCCAGCAGCCAAGATATCCCAGGGGGCACCGGGGAGCTGTTTTTT. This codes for CASSQDIPGGTGELFF.

CDR3 protein: CASSTVAGGETQYF. CDR3 in DNA: TGTGCCAGTAGTACAGTCGCGGGAGGAGAGACCCAGTACTTC. The chain employs TRBV19 and TRBJ2-5; TRBD2 matches at 8 bases. Per germline, CDR1 LNHDA and CDR2 SQIVND (reference sequence). This CDR3 comprises 14 residues. V lost 4 bases, J lost 4 bases, and 5 bases stayed unmatched.

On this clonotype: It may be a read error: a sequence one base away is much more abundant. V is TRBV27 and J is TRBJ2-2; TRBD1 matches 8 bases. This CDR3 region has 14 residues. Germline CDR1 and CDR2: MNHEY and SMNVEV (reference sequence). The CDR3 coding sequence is TGTGCCACATACCCGACAGGGGTCACCGGGGGGCTGTTTTTT. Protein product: CATYPTGVTGGLFF.

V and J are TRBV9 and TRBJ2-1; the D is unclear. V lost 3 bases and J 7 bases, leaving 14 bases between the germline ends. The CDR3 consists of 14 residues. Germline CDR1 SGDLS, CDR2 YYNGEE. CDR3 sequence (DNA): TGTGCCAGCAGCGCACCGTCTGGACCAAATGAGCAGTTCTTC. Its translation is CASSAPSGPNEQFF.

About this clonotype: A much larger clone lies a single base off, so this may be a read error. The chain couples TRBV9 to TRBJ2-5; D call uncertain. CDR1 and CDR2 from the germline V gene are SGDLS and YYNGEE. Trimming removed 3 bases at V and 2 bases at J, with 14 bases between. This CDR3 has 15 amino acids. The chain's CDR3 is CASSDQDGFQETQYF. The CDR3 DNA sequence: TGTGCCAGCAGCGACCAGGACGGTTTTCAAGAGACCCAGTACTTC.

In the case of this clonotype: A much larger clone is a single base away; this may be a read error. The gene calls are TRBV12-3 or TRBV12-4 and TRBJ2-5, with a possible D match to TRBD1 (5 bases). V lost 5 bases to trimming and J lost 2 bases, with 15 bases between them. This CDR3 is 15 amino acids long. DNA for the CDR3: TGTGCCAGCAGTAGTGGGGAAAGGGGACAAGAGACCCAGTACTTC. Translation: CASSSGERGQETQYF.